This T cell receptor beta chain came from a study of shared clonotypes between healthy human individuals (dated by TCRdb to about 2020). Notes on the research overall: Three men and two women, aged 18 to 49 years, made up the cohort. For each donor, CD4 naive and CD4 memory were each run on three plates, CD8 naive on two plates, and CD8 memory on one plate. Blood TCR repertoires of about 5 healthy adults were deeply sequenced to estimate repertoire size and the extent of clonotype sharing between individuals. To increase sequencing depth and limit assay-specific biases, TCR repertoire library preparation and sequencing were carried out by different laboratories using diverse techniques. Per donor, leukapheresis produced somewhere between about 0.94 and 10 billion PBMCs. Study-wide findings and limitations: Because the study included a small number of donors, the genetic and exposure-history diversity represented was limited. Pairwise subsampling indicated that sequencing depth was expected to affect the degree of clonotype sharing among donors. Sampling was restricted to blood, and TCR repertoires in tissues likely differ from the TCR repertoires found in blood. Higher generation probabilities were observed for clonotypes shared by all four sorted-subset donors than for non-shared clonotypes. Rarefaction of sorted-subset datasets indicated incomplete sequencing despite the large sequencing depth. Across a few donors, 5% to 6% of naive CD4, roughly 3.5% of naive CD8, around 2.1% of memory CD4, and 0.4% to 0.45% of memory CD8 clonotypes were shared. Naive subsets generally had larger estimated clonotype richness than memory subsets.

On this clone itself: Its antigen specificity is not known. Qualities for individual bases were not recorded, and no much larger clone is one base off. Other DNA sequences of this sample code for an identical CDR3.

TCR CDR3 regions were amplified from genomic DNA by multiplex PCR using the deep immunoSEQ assay. For each cell subset, the extracted genomic DNA was distributed evenly across all wells of several immunoSEQ 96-well plates, and each plate served as one replicate. For sorted subsets, each replicate PCR was loaded with about 200 ng genomic DNA, equivalent to 30,000 or so T cell genomes. The purified libraries were quantified using a Qubit 3.0 fluorometer, sized with a Bioanalyzer 2100, and then quantified again using the KAPA Library Quantification kit. A separate single-read 150-cycle Illumina NextSeq 550 flow cell was used to sequence each immunoSEQ 96-well plate. Per the authors' processing: Because the immunoSEQ output held only junctional sequences and lacked quality scores, the filtering could not match the filtering applied to full-length reads. To assign V/J genes and CDR3, sequences were annotated using PyIR, a Python wrapper for IgBLAST v1.9, with IMGT germline references. Reads were removed for weak V/J assignments (E-value above 1e-6), missing CDR3, stop codons, out-of-frame junctions, or ambiguous translated residues. V3J clonotypes were defined by identical inferred V gene, J gene, and CDR3 amino acid sequence. To compute the percentage overlap between repertoires, the number of shared unique clonotypes was divided by the size of the smaller repertoire. Richness of each repertoire was evaluated using RTK rarefaction, the Chao1 estimator, and Recon v2.1 estimates of unobserved clonotypes. OLGA was used to compute generation probabilities for all TCRbeta clonotypes that the gDNA method yielded from a few donors. TCRdb took this table from immuneACCESS and kept in-frame rearrangements with V and J called. Such tables lack part of the clones; where checked against another copy, unresolved V genes explain under half of the gap, and the rest is unexplained. D and trimming were read from the DNA, whereas the V and J calls and clone size are those reported in that table. The sample table records over a million clones; 95% to 97% of these occur just once. 1% to 1.5% of the sample is held by the ten biggest clonotypes.

According to the germline V gene, CDR1 reads SGHRS and CDR2 reads YFSETQ. Including cysteine and phenylalanine, the CDR3 has 14 amino acids. The retained sequence is limited to the CDR3, 42 bases, with the frame set at the first base. V is clipped by 0 bases and J by 3 bases, and the sequence between their germline boundaries is 9 bases long. The donors were healthy, HIV-negative adults who had no recently reported acute infections or vaccinations. Every donor was a Caucasian adult living in Nashville, Tennessee, USA. CD4+ T cells were enriched through magnetic negative selection, after which naive cells were positively selected on CD45RA and the remaining negative fraction served as the memory subset. Blood was obtained by leukapheresis, after which PBMCs were separated by Ficoll-Histopaque density gradient centrifugation and cryopreserved in liquid nitrogen vapor phase. Purity and quantity of every magnetically sorted T cell population were checked by analytical flow cytometry. Genomic DNA was isolated from every sorted fraction and measured by UV absorbance on a Nanodrop 2000c.

The material sequenced was naive CD4+ T cells sorted from blood. Sample cell subset or site, as interpreted from the label and publication: CD45RA+ positively selected. The source of this sequence is a man aged 25 to 45 in good health. The chain is assembled from TRBV5-1 and TRBJ1-2; TRBD1 could be the D gene, as 5 bases match. CDR3 protein: CASSLAAGDYGYTF. The DNA reads TGCGCCAGCAGCTTGGCGGCGGGGGACTATGGCTACACCTTC.